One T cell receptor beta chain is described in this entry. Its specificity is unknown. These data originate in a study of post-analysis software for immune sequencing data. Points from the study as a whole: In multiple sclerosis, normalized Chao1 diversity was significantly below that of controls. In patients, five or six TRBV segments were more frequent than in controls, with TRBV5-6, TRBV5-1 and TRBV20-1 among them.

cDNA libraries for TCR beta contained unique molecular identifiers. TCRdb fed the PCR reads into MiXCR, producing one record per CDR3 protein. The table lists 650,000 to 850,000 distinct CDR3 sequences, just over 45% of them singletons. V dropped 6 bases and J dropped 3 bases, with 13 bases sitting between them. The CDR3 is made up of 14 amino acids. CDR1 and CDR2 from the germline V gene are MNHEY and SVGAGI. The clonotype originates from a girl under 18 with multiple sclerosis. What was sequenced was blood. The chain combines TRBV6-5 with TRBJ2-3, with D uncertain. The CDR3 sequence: CASSPTLRTDTQYF. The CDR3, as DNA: TGTGCCAGCAGCCCGACCCTAAGGACAGATACGCAGTATTTT.